The 7 T cell receptor beta chains reported below all come from one sample, sequenced in a study of cytomegalovirus exposure and HLA in healthy donors. 13 Jbeta primers and 60 Vbeta primers were used for the PCR. Using immunoSEQ multiplex PCR, the repertoire was profiled, and TCRdb retains in-frame clones only, with some absent. The sample records 110,000 to 150,000 clones, 73% being singletons. Material for sequencing was PBMCs. These receptors originate from a human donor in good health.

This rearrangement joins TRBV6-5 to TRBJ2-6, with 7 bases aligning to TRBD2. Looked up from germline, CDR1 is MNHEY and CDR2 is SVGAGI. V dropped 5 bases and J dropped 0; count of bases not matched to a gene: 1. The CDR3 is 15 residues long. The CDR3 loop reads CASSGGVSGANVLTF. In DNA, the CDR3 is TGTGCCAGCAGTGGGGGGGTCTCTGGGGCCAACGTCCTGACTTTC.

The genes are TRBV5-6 and TRBJ1-1, with D unresolved. Germline V gene sequence: CDR1 SGHDT, CDR2 YYEEEE. V gave up 2 bases and J gave up 0 bases, with 11 bases separating them. There are 15 residues in the CDR3. The CDR3 region is CASSFIWAMNTEAFF. CDR3 nucleotide sequence: TGTGCCAGCAGCTTTATTTGGGCGATGAACACTGAAGCTTTCTTT.

The table lists this clone with a few counts. The V and J genes are TRBV10-1 and TRBJ2-3, with D possibly matching TRBD1 (6 bases). CDR1 is WNHNN and CDR2 is SYGVQD in the germline V gene (reference sequence). CDR3 length: 15 residues. The ends were cut back, 1 base at V and 4 bases at J, with 12 bases in the middle. In DNA, the CDR3 is TGCGCCAGCAGTGAGTTAGGTGGGGGCCCAGATACGCAGTATTTT. As protein: CASSELGGGPDTQYF.

V is TRBV29-1 and J is TRBJ2-3; TRBD2 matches 10 bases. From germline, CDR1 is SQVTM and CDR2 ANQGSEA. CDR3 size: 13 residues. Trimming took 4 bases from V and 8 from J; bases not matched to a gene: 6. CDR3 sequence: CSVGGLAVGTQYF. As DNA, the CDR3 is TGCAGCGTTGGTGGACTAGCGGTCGGTACGCAGTATTTT.

The V call is TRBV6-1, the J call TRBJ2-1; D ambiguous. Trimming removed 6 bases from V and 4 bases from J, with 7 bases in between. The germline V gene has CDR1 MNHNS and CDR2 SASEGT. The length of the CDR3 is 12 residues. The DNA for the CDR3 is TGTGCCAGCAGCCACACGTACAATGAGCAGTTCTTC. It encodes CASSHTYNEQFF.

This clone was recorded a few times. The chain uses TRBV28 and TRBJ2-1, with D perhaps TRBD1 (6 bases). CDR3 length: 11 residues. Germline values: CDR1 MDHEN, CDR2 SYDVKM. V gave up 10 bases and J gave up 5 bases, with 9 bases separating them. The CDR3, as DNA: TGTGCCATAGGACAGAACAATGAGCAGTTCTTC. It encodes CAIGQNNEQFF.

The chain couples TRBV27 to TRBJ2-7; D is uncertain. V was pared by 3 bases and J by 7 bases, with 13 bases between. CDR3 length: 13 amino acids. Germline V gene lookup returns CDR1 MNHEY and CDR2 SMNVEV (reference sequence). The CDR3 DNA is TGTGCCAGCAGTTTTGGCCCCGATGTTGAGCAGTACTTC. Its protein product is CASSFGPDVEQYF.